The rows below give T cell receptor beta chains drawn from one sample of a study of shared clonotypes between healthy human individuals. Sequencing used immunoSEQ multiplex PCR; TCRdb keeps in-frame clones, though not all of them. This sample has around 2,000,000 clones, with about 95% found just once. Material: naive CD8+ T cells sorted from blood. These TCRs come from a man younger than 35 in good health. CDR3s include the opening cysteine and the closing phenylalanine or tryptophan. Each record gives: J gene, D gene, clone size, V gene, CDR3 protein, CDR3 DNA. D genes are given only for firm matches. Clone size is shown for a subset of rows, as once, few, many or a class of expanded clone.

J gene: TRBJ2-1; D gene: TRBD2; clone size: .; V gene: TRBV10-1; CDR3 protein: CASSESIREGLYNEQFF; CDR3 DNA: TGCGCCAGCAGTGAGTCGATCCGGGAGGGACTTTACAATGAGCAGTTCTTC
J gene: TRBJ1-4; D gene: TRBD1; clone size: .; V gene: TRBV5-1; CDR3 protein: CASSYDRVSGTNEKLFF; CDR3 DNA: TGCGCCAGCAGCTATGACAGGGTTTCTGGAACTAATGAAAAACTGTTTTTT
J gene: TRBJ1-1; D gene: TRBD1; clone size: .; V gene: TRBV27; CDR3 protein: CASSLLGGPNGAFF; CDR3 DNA: TGTGCCAGCAGTTTATTAGGGGGCCCGAACGGAGCTTTCTTT
J gene: TRBJ1-2; D gene: .; clone size: .; V gene: TRBV29-1; CDR3 protein: CSVEGIRGGYTF; CDR3 DNA: TGCAGCGTTGAAGGTATACGCGGTGGCTACACCTTC
J gene: TRBJ2-7; D gene: TRBD2; clone size: .; V gene: TRBV7-9; CDR3 protein: CASSGASGSSYEQYF; CDR3 DNA: TGTGCCAGCAGCGGGGCTAGCGGTAGCTCCTACGAGCAGTACTTC
J gene: TRBJ1-2; D gene: .; clone size: .; V gene: TRBV27; CDR3 protein: CASSSLGGEIGYTF; CDR3 DNA: TGTGCCAGCAGTTCCCTGGGGGGCGAAATCGGCTACACCTTC
J gene: TRBJ1-6; D gene: .; clone size: once; V gene: TRBV27; CDR3 protein: CASSLSPGSSYNSPLHF; CDR3 DNA: TGTGCCAGCAGTTTATCTCCAGGGAGCTCCTATAATTCACCCCTCCACTTT
J gene: TRBJ1-1; D gene: TRBD1; clone size: .; V gene: TRBV28; CDR3 protein: CASSYRGRRAEAFF; CDR3 DNA: TGTGCCAGCAGTTACAGGGGCCGGCGGGCTGAAGCTTTCTTT
J gene: TRBJ2-5; D gene: .; clone size: .; V gene: TRBV7-9; CDR3 protein: CASSPPASGAEETQYF; CDR3 DNA: TGTGCCAGCAGCCCCCCCGCATCGGGGGCGGAGGAGACCCAGTACTTC
J gene: TRBJ1-4; D gene: .; clone size: .; V gene: TRBV7-9; CDR3 protein: CASSNTNQGPNEKLFF; CDR3 DNA: TGTGCCAGCAGCAATACCAACCAGGGTCCTAATGAAAAACTGTTTTTT
J gene: TRBJ2-7; D gene: .; clone size: once; V gene: TRBV11-2; CDR3 protein: CASSLYGRGPLAGNEQYF; CDR3 DNA: TGTGCCAGCAGCTTATACGGCAGGGGGCCACTAGCGGGCAACGAGCAGTACTTC
J gene: TRBJ1-4; D gene: TRBD1; clone size: .; V gene: TRBV14; CDR3 protein: CASSRTGTGNEKLFF; CDR3 DNA: TGTGCCAGCAGCCGAACCGGGACAGGGAATGAAAAACTGTTTTTT
J gene: TRBJ1-2; D gene: .; clone size: .; V gene: TRBV18; CDR3 protein: CASSPPSLNYGYTF; CDR3 DNA: TGTGCCAGCTCACCACCGTCCTTGAACTATGGCTACACCTTC
J gene: TRBJ2-5; D gene: .; clone size: .; V gene: TRBV5-1; CDR3 protein: CASSLEGGTQYF; CDR3 DNA: TGCGCCAGCAGCTTGGAGGGGGGGACCCAGTACTTC
J gene: TRBJ2-7; D gene: TRBD2; clone size: .; V gene: TRBV7-9; CDR3 protein: CASSLVAGGTSYEQYF; CDR3 DNA: TGTGCCAGCAGCTTAGTCGCGGGGGGTACCTCCTACGAGCAGTACTTC
J gene: TRBJ2-1; D gene: TRBD1; clone size: .; V gene: TRBV7-6; CDR3 protein: CASSGRDSAYNEQFF; CDR3 DNA: TGTGCCAGCAGCGGCCGGGACAGCGCCTACAATGAGCAGTTCTTC
J gene: TRBJ1-6; D gene: TRBD1; clone size: once; V gene: TRBV28; CDR3 protein: CASSSEIQGGKNSPLHF; CDR3 DNA: TGTGCCAGCAGTTCAGAAATACAGGGGGGGAAGAATTCACCCCTCCACTTT
J gene: TRBJ2-3; D gene: TRBD2; clone size: .; V gene: TRBV30; CDR3 protein: CAWSISGGTDTQYF; CDR3 DNA: TGTGCCTGGAGTATTAGCGGGGGCACAGATACGCAGTATTTT
J gene: TRBJ2-1; D gene: .; clone size: .; V gene: TRBV7-2; CDR3 protein: CASSLGGGEQFF; CDR3 DNA: TGTGCCAGCAGCTTAGGGGGTGGTGAGCAGTTCTTC
J gene: TRBJ1-4; D gene: TRBD1; clone size: .; V gene: TRBV7-9; CDR3 protein: CASSLTSGGREKLFF; CDR3 DNA: TGTGCCAGCAGCTTGACTTCAGGGGGTAGGGAAAAACTGTTTTTT
J gene: TRBJ2-3; D gene: .; clone size: .; V gene: TRBV7-8; CDR3 protein: CASSLLGGAGRTDTQYF; CDR3 DNA: TGTGCCAGCAGCCTGTTGGGGGGAGCGGGTCGCACAGATACGCAGTATTTT
J gene: TRBJ1-5; D gene: .; clone size: .; V gene: TRBV7-8; CDR3 protein: CASSLGGEGGEQPQHF; CDR3 DNA: TGTGCCAGCAGCTTAGGTGGTGAGGGAGGGGAACAGCCCCAGCATTTT
J gene: TRBJ1-1; D gene: .; clone size: once; V gene: TRBV18; CDR3 protein: CASSPPVVGTRNTEAFF; CDR3 DNA: TGTGCCAGCTCACCACCGGTAGTCGGGACTCGGAACACTGAAGCTTTCTTT
J gene: TRBJ2-7; D gene: .; clone size: .; V gene: TRBV10-2; CDR3 protein: CASSESLTTYEQYF; CDR3 DNA: TGCGCCAGCAGTGAGTCTCTGACTACATACGAGCAGTACTTC
J gene: TRBJ2-7; D gene: .; clone size: .; V gene: TRBV30; CDR3 protein: CAWSGGYEQYF; CDR3 DNA: TGTGCCTGGAGTGGAGGCTACGAGCAGTACTTC
J gene: TRBJ2-1; D gene: .; clone size: .; V gene: TRBV15; CDR3 protein: CATTKLAGFNEQFF; CDR3 DNA: TGTGCCACTACAAAACTAGCCGGGTTCAATGAGCAGTTCTTC
J gene: TRBJ2-7; D gene: TRBD2; clone size: .; V gene: TRBV2; CDR3 protein: CASSEIRASGASYEQYF; CDR3 DNA: TGTGCCAGCAGTGAGATACGGGCTAGCGGGGCTTCCTACGAGCAGTACTTC
J gene: TRBJ2-7; D gene: TRBD2; clone size: .; V gene: TRBV5-1; CDR3 protein: CASSSGTSGSSSYEQYF; CDR3 DNA: TGCGCCAGCAGCTCCGGGACTAGCGGGAGTTCGTCCTACGAGCAGTACTTC
J gene: TRBJ2-7; D gene: TRBD1; clone size: .; V gene: TRBV11-2; CDR3 protein: CASRDRETYEQYF; CDR3 DNA: TGTGCCAGCAGGGACAGGGAAACCTACGAGCAGTACTTC
J gene: TRBJ2-7; D gene: TRBD1; clone size: .; V gene: TRBV13; CDR3 protein: CASSKRGLLEDEQYF; CDR3 DNA: TGTGCCAGCAGCAAAAGGGGGCTCCTAGAAGACGAGCAGTACTTC
J gene: TRBJ2-3; D gene: TRBD2; clone size: .; V gene: TRBV7-9; CDR3 protein: CASSFDAGGDTQYF; CDR3 DNA: TGTGCCAGCAGCTTTGATGCGGGGGGAGATACGCAGTATTTT
J gene: TRBJ1-6; D gene: TRBD1; clone size: .; V gene: TRBV19; CDR3 protein: CASSMTGGPSHF; CDR3 DNA: TGTGCCAGTAGCATGACAGGGGGCCCCAGCCACTTT
J gene: TRBJ1-1; D gene: TRBD1; clone size: .; V gene: TRBV7-9; CDR3 protein: CASSLGQGSTEAFF; CDR3 DNA: TGTGCCAGCAGCTTAGGACAGGGCAGCACTGAAGCTTTCTTT
J gene: TRBJ1-1; D gene: .; clone size: .; V gene: TRBV27; CDR3 protein: CASSLGVYTEAFF; CDR3 DNA: TGTGCCAGCAGTCTTGGCGTGTACACTGAAGCTTTCTTT
J gene: TRBJ1-5; D gene: .; clone size: once; V gene: TRBV15; CDR3 protein: CATSSPGFGNQPQHF; CDR3 DNA: TGTGCCACCAGCAGTCCAGGGTTTGGAAATCAGCCCCAGCATTTT
J gene: TRBJ2-7; D gene: TRBD2; clone size: .; V gene: TRBV6-5; CDR3 protein: CASSTPGREKYEQYF; CDR3 DNA: TGTGCCAGCAGTACTCCGGGGCGGGAGAAGTACGAGCAGTACTTC
J gene: TRBJ2-5; D gene: TRBD1; clone size: .; V gene: TRBV7-9; CDR3 protein: CASSGTGGPETQYF; CDR3 DNA: TGTGCCAGCAGCGGGACAGGGGGTCCAGAGACCCAGTACTTC
J gene: TRBJ2-3; D gene: .; clone size: .; V gene: TRBV10-3; CDR3 protein: CAISEPTDTQYF; CDR3 DNA: TGTGCCATCAGTGAACCCACAGATACGCAGTATTTT
J gene: TRBJ1-1; D gene: .; clone size: .; V gene: TRBV30; CDR3 protein: CAWRGLAEAFF; CDR3 DNA: TGTGCCTGGAGGGGTTTAGCTGAAGCTTTCTTT
J gene: TRBJ1-5; D gene: .; clone size: .; V gene: TRBV25-1; CDR3 protein: CASRQRYGRPINQPQHF; CDR3 DNA: TGTGCCAGCAGGCAGAGGTATGGCAGGCCTATTAATCAGCCCCAGCATTTT
J gene: TRBJ1-1; D gene: .; clone size: .; V gene: TRBV7-2; CDR3 protein: CASSLGWGKNTEAFF; CDR3 DNA: TGTGCCAGCAGCTTAGGTTGGGGGAAGAACACTGAAGCTTTCTTT
J gene: TRBJ1-2; D gene: .; clone size: .; V gene: TRBV29-1; CDR3 protein: CSVEDSRDGYTF; CDR3 DNA: TGCAGCGTTGAAGACAGCCGCGATGGCTACACCTTC
J gene: TRBJ2-6; D gene: .; clone size: .; V gene: TRBV9; CDR3 protein: CASSGPGGPSGANVLTF; CDR3 DNA: TGTGCCAGCAGCGGGCCCGGGGGGCCGTCAGGGGCCAACGTCCTGACTTTC
J gene: TRBJ2-7; D gene: .; clone size: .; V gene: TRBV27; CDR3 protein: CASSPSLGDTVPYEQYF; CDR3 DNA: TGTGCCAGCAGCCCCTCCCTAGGGGACACGGTTCCTTACGAGCAGTACTTC
J gene: TRBJ2-1; D gene: .; clone size: .; V gene: TRBV19; CDR3 protein: CASSISGNNEQFF; CDR3 DNA: TGTGCCAGTAGTATATCGGGGAACAATGAGCAGTTCTTC